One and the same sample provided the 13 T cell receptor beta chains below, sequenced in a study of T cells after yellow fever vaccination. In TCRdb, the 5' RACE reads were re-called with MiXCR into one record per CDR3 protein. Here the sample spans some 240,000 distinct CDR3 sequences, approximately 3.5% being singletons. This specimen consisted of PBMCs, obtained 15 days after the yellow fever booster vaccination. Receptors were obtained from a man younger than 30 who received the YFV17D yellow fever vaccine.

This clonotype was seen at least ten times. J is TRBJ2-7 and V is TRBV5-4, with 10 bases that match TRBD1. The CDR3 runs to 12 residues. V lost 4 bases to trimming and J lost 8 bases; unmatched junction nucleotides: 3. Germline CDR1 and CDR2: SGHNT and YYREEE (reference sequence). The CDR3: CASSPDRGQQYF. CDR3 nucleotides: TGTGCCAGCAGCCCTGACAGGGGGCAGCAGTACTTC.

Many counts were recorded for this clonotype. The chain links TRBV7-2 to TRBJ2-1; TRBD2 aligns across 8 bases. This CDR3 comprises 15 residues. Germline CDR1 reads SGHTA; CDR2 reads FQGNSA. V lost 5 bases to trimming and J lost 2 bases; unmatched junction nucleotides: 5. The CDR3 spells CASSRAGLAYNEQFF. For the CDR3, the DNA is TGTGCCAGCAGCCGAGCGGGACTAGCCTACAATGAGCAGTTCTTC.

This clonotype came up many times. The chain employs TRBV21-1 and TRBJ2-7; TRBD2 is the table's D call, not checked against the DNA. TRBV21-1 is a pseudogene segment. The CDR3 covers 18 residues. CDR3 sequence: CASSKRGVRGDEPYEQYV. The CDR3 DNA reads TGTGCCAGCAGCAAAAGAGGGGTTAGGGGAGACGAACCGTACGAGCAGTACGTC.

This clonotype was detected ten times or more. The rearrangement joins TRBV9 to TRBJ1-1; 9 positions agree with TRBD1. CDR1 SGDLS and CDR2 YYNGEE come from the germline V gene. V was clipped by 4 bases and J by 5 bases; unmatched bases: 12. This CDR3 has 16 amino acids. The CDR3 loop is CASSSPGQGSATEAFF. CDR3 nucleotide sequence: TGTGCCAGCAGCAGCCCGGGACAGGGCAGTGCGACTGAAGCTTTCTTT.

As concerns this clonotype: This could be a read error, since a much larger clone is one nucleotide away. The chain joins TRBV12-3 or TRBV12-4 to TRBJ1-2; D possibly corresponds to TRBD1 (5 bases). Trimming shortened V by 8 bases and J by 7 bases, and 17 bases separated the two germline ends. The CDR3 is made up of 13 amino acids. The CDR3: CASRLSQGTGYTF. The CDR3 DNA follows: TGTGCCAGCCGCCTAAGCCAGGGTACTGGCTACACCTTC.

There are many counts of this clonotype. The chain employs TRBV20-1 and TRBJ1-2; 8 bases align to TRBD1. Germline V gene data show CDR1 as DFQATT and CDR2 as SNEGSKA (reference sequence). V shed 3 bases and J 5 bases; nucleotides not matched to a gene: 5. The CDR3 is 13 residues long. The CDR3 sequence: CSARGGTGYGYTF. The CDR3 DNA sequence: TGCAGTGCTAGGGGGGGGACAGGATATGGCTACACCTTC.

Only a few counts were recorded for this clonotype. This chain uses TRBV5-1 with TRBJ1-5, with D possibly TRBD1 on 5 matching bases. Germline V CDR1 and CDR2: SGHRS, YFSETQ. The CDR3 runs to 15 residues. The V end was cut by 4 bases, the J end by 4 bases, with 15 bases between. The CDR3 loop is CASSQDDSWNQPQHF. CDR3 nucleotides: TGCGCCAGCAGCCAAGACGACAGTTGGAATCAGCCCCAGCATTTT.

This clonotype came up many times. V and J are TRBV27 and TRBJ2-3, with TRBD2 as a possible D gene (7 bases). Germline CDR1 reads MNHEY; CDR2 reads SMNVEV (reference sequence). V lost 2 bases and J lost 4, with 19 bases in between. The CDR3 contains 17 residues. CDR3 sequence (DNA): TGTGCCAGCAGTTTAGCCTATGGGGGGGCCGTCGCAGATACGCAGTATTTT. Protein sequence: CASSLAYGGAVADTQYF.

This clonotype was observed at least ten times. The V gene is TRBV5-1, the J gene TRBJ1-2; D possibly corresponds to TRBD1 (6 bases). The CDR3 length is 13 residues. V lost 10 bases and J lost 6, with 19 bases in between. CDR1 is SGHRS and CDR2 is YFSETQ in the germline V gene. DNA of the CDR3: TGCGCCGCCCGGGACACCCCGTTGGATGGCTACACCTTC. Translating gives CAARDTPLDGYTF.

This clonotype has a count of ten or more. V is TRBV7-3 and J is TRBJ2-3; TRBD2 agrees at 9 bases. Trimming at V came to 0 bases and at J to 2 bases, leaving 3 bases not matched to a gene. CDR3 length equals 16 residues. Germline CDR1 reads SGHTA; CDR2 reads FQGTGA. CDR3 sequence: CASSLTPSGITDTQYF. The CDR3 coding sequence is TGTGCCAGCAGCTTAACCCCTAGCGGGATCACAGATACGCAGTATTTT.

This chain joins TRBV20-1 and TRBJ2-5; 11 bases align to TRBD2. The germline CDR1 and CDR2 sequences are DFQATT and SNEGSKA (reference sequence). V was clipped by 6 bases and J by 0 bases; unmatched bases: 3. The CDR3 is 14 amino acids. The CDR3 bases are TGCAGTGCCACTAGCGGGGGCTACCAAGAGACCCAGTACTTC. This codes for CSATSGGYQETQYF.

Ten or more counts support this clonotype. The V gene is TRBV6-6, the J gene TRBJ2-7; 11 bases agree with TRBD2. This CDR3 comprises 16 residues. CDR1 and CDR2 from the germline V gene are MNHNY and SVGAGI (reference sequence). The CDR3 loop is CASSDSRTSGGYEQYV. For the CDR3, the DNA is TGTGCCAGCAGTGACTCTCGTACTAGCGGGGGTTACGAGCAGTACGTC.

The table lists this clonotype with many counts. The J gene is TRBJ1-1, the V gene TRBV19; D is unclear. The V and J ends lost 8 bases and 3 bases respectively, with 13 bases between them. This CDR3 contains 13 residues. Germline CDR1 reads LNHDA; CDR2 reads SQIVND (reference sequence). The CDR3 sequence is CASAEVFYTEAFF. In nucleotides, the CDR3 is TGTGCCAGTGCGGAGGTCTTCTACACTGAAGCTTTCTTT. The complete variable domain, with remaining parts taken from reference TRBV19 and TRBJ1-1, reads DGGITQSPKYLFRKEGQNVTLSCEQNLNHDAMYWYRQDPGQGLRLIYYSQIVNDFQKGDIAEGYSVSREKKESFPLTVTSAQKNPTAFYLCASAEVFYTEAFFGQGTRLTVV.